This passage covers 10 T cell receptor beta chains from one sample sequenced in a study of quantifying T cell responses using KT2 cells. Study in general: Reverse transcription used primers in the TCR alpha and beta constant regions.

An oligo carrying a UMI was ligated to the cDNA 3' end. The first PCR ran approximately 4 cycles with an equimolar RC1.1 and RC1.2 beta primer mix. MiXCR, applied by TCRdb to the UMI-ligation and nested PCR reads, yields one record per CDR3 protein. The sample shows over 40,000 distinct CDR3 sequences, approximately 10% of them seen only once. The sequenced sample was PBMCs spiked with cells of the T cell clone KT2. Receptors originate from a human donor.

The V and J genes are TRBV7-2 and TRBJ2-3; TRBD1 or TRBD2 may be the D gene (6 bases each). The CDR3 covers 15 residues. CDR1 SGHTA and CDR2 FQGNSA come from the germline V gene. Trimming pared 3 bases from V and 4 bases from J, leaving 14 bases between. The CDR3 reads CASSFDGGNPDTQYF. The CDR3 DNA sequence: TGTGCCAGCAGCTTCGACGGGGGCAACCCAGATACGCAGTATTTT.

The rearrangement links TRBV4-3 to TRBJ2-1, with 10 positions matching TRBD2. The CDR3 covers 15 residues. The V and J ends lost 3 bases and 7 bases, in that order; junction bases with no gene match: 6. Germline V gene lookup returns CDR1 LGHNA and CDR2 YSLEER. The CDR3: CASSHKAGGWNEQFF. In DNA, the CDR3 is TGCGCCAGCAGCCACAAAGCGGGAGGGTGGAATGAGCAGTTCTTC.

This sequence joins TRBV7-9 and TRBJ2-3; TRBD1 is a possible D gene (6 bases). V lost 4 bases to trimming and J lost 2 bases, with 13 bases between them. The CDR3 length is 15 residues. From germline, CDR1 is SEHNR and CDR2 FQNEAQ (reference sequence). This CDR3 is CASSYRVLNTDTQYF. The CDR3 bases are TGTGCCAGCAGCTACAGGGTTCTGAACACAGATACGCAGTATTTT.

J is TRBJ2-1 and V is TRBV6-1; TRBD2 matches at 10 bases. The CDR3 is 17 amino acids. The V gene's germline CDR1 is MNHNS and CDR2 SASEGT. The junction had 8 bases not matched to a gene; V was cut back by 3 bases and J by 3 bases. The CDR3 sequence is CASSDMASGRLYNEQFF. CDR3 sequence (DNA): TGTGCCAGCAGTGATATGGCTAGCGGGAGACTCTACAATGAGCAGTTCTTC.

The rearrangement uses TRBV2 and TRBJ2-2; the D is unclear. Germline assignment: CDR1 SNHLY and CDR2 FYNNEI. The V and J ends lost 0 bases and 4 bases respectively, with 6 bases between them. The CDR3 is 14 residues long. The CDR3 region is CASSEAKSTGELFF. Written as DNA, the CDR3 is TGTGCCAGCAGTGAAGCAAAAAGCACCGGGGAGCTGTTTTTT.

The chain uses TRBV7-2 and TRBJ1-1; perhaps TRBD1 as D (5 bases). Germline V lookup: CDR1 SGHTA, CDR2 FQGNSA. Trimming left V 2 bases short and J 1 base short, with 11 bases between. The CDR3 covers 15 residues. Here the CDR3 DNA reads TGTGCCAGCAGCTTAATCAGGGCCCAGAACACTGAAGCTTTCTTT. It yields the protein CASSLIRAQNTEAFF.

This clonotype has a handful of counts. The chain is built from TRBV7-9 and TRBJ2-1, with D possibly TRBD2 on 5 matching bases. Germline V gives CDR1 SEHNR, CDR2 FQNEAQ (reference sequence). The CDR3 covers 16 residues. V lost 5 bases and J 7 bases, leaving 21 bases between the germline ends. The CDR3 coding sequence is TGTGCCAGCAGCCCCAAGAGGGCCAATACTGGGAATGAGCAGTTCTTC. Protein: CASSPKRANTGNEQFF.

This chain links TRBV19 with TRBJ2-7, with D perhaps matching TRBD1 (5 bases). CDR3 length: 14 residues. From germline, CDR1 is LNHDA and CDR2 SQIVND (reference sequence). The V end was cut by 1 base, the J end by 6 bases, with 13 bases between. In DNA, the CDR3 is TGTGCCAGTAGTATAGGGGCAGGGCCGGGCGAGCAGTACTTC. The encoded protein is CASSIGAGPGEQYF.

The V call is TRBV7-2, the J call TRBJ2-7; weak D call: TRBD2 (6 bases). This CDR3 spans 14 amino acids. From germline, CDR1 is SGHTA and CDR2 FQGNSA. Trimming cost V 5 bases and J 4 bases, with 15 bases left between them. As DNA, the CDR3 is TGTGCCAGCAGCCAAGGGACTTCGCAGTACGAGCAGTACTTC. It is translated as CASSQGTSQYEQYF. Full variable domain (rest looked up from reference TRBV7-2 and TRBJ2-7): GAGVSQSPSNKVTEKGKDVELRCDPISGHTALYWYRQSLGQGLEFLIYFQGNSAPDKSGLPSDRFSAERTGGSVSTLTIQRTQQEDSAVYLCASSQGTSQYEQYFGPGTRLTVT.

This clonotype has only a few counts. The V gene is TRBV12-3 or TRBV12-4, the J gene TRBJ1-1; a possible D gene is TRBD1 (5 bases). The CDR3 is 13 residues long. Trimming took off 6 bases at V and 5 bases at J, with 13 bases between the two ends. CDR3 sequence (DNA): TGTGCCAGCAGGGGAGACAGACAGACTGAAGCTTTCTTT. Translating it yields CASRGDRQTEAFF.